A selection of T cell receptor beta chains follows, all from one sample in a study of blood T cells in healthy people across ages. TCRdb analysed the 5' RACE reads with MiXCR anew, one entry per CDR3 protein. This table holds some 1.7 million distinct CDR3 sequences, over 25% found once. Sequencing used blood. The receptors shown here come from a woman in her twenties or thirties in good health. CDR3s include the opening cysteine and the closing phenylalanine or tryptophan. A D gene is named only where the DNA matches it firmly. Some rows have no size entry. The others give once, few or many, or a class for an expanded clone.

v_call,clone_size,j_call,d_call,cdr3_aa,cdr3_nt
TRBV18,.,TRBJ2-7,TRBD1,CASSPSTTGVSEQYF,TGTGCCAGCTCACCCTCCACGACAGGGGTAAGCGAGCAGTACTTC
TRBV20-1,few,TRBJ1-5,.,CKARQSNQPQHF,TGCAAAGCTCGACAGTCTAATCAGCCCCAGCATTTT
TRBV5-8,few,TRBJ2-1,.,CASNLQRSSYNEQFF,TGTGCCAGCAACTTGCAAAGGAGCTCCTACAATGAGCAGTTCTTC
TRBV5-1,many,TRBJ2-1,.,CASSAQGTHNEQFF,TGCGCCAGCAGCGCGCAGGGGACTCACAATGAGCAGTTCTTC
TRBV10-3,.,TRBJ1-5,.,CAISDLSNQPQHF,TGTGCCATCAGTGACTTGAGCAATCAGCCCCAGCATTTT
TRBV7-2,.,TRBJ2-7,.,CASSFTVRGYEQYF,TGTGCCAGCAGCTTTACTGTCCGGGGGTACGAGCAGTACTTC
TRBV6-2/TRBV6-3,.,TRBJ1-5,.,CASSYGTRAISNQPQHF,TGTGCCAGCAGTTACGGGACAAGGGCTATCAGCAATCAGCCCCAGCATTTT
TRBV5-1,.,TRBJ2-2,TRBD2,CASSSASGGLNTGELFF,TGCGCCAGCAGCTCGGCTAGCGGGGGTCTGAACACCGGGGAGCTGTTTTTT
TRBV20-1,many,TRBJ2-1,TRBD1,CSALGGTGGNEQFF,TGCAGTGCCCTAGGGGGGACAGGCGGCAATGAGCAGTTCTTC
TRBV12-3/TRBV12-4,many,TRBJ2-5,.,CASTTWGGELGTQYF,TGTGCCAGCACTACCTGGGGGGGCGAGTTAGGGACCCAGTACTTC
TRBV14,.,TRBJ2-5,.,CASSQVSKTQYF,TGTGCCAGCAGCCAAGTTTCCAAGACCCAGTACTTC
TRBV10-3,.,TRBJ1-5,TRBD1,CAISDWDSRNQPQHF,TGTGCCATCAGTGATTGGGACAGTCGCAATCAGCCCCAGCATTTT
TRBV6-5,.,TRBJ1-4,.,CASSYRRDPNEKLFF,TGTGCCAGCAGTTATCGGCGGGACCCTAATGAAAAACTGTTTTTT
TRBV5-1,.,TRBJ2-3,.,CASSLASSGTDTQYF,TGCGCCAGCAGCTTGGCTAGCTCGGGCACAGATACGCAGTATTTT
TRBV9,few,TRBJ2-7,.,CASSTGTYYEQYF,TGTGCCAGCAGCACGGGGACTTACTACGAGCAGTACTTC
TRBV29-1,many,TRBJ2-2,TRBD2,CSVEVPGLAGRLVGELFF,TGCAGCGTTGAAGTCCCGGGACTAGCGGGGAGGCTGGTCGGGGAGCTGTTTTTT
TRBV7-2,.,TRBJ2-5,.,CASSLVRGSTETQYF,TGTGCCAGCAGCTTAGTTAGAGGGAGTACGGAGACCCAGTACTTC
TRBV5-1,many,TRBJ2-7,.,CASSLATFGDYEQYF,TGCGCCAGCAGCTTGGCCACATTCGGAGACTACGAGCAGTACTTC
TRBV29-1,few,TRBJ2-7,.,CSVWASYEQYF,TGCAGCGTCTGGGCCAGCTACGAGCAGTACTTC
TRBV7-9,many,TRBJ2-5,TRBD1,CASSSDRGPQETQYF,TGTGCCAGCAGCTCGGACAGGGGCCCCCAAGAGACCCAGTACTTC
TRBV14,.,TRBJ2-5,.,CASSPIGRIQETQYF,TGTGCCAGCAGTCCAATCGGACGGATCCAAGAGACCCAGTACTTC
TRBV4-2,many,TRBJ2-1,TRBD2,CASSRNPSGGRRTYNEQFF,TGTGCCAGCAGCCGAAATCCTAGCGGGGGACGCCGTACCTACAATGAGCAGTTCTTC
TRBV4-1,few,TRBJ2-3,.,CASSLQGGPTTDTQYF,TGCGCCAGCAGCCTGCAGGGGGGTCCCACCACAGATACGCAGTATTTT
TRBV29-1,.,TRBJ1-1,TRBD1,CSDRGNTEAFF,TGCAGCGACAGGGGAAACACTGAAGCTTTCTTT
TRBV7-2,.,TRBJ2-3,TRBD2,CASSLGPRGLTTDTQYF,TGTGCCAGCAGCTTAGGTCCCCGGGGACTAACCACAGATACGCAGTATTTT
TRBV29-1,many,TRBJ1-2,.,CSFELGHRNYGYTF,TGCAGCTTTGAACTGGGACACCGGAACTATGGCTACACCTTC
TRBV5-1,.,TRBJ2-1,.,CASSSRGSLLNEQFF,TGCGCCAGCAGCTCCAGGGGCTCCTTACTAAATGAGCAGTTCTTC
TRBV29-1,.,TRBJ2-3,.,CSVVSRGFTDTQYF,TGCAGCGTTGTTAGTCGGGGATTCACAGATACGCAGTATTTT
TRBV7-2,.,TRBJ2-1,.,CASSYSGLPSYNEQFF,TGTGCCAGCAGCTATAGCGGTTTGCCCTCCTACAATGAGCAGTTCTTC
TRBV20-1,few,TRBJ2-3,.,CSASVWAGDTQYF,TGCAGTGCTAGTGTTTGGGCCGGAGATACGCAGTATTTT